This record covers a single T cell receptor beta chain. No antigen is known for it. This record comes from a study of T cells in narcolepsy. Study-wide background: Patients with NT1 or NT2 and healthy control donors were enrolled.

The V gene's germline CDR1 is GTSNPN and CDR2 SVGIG (reference sequence). The CDR3 is 14 amino acids. Losses at the gene ends were 4 bases for V and 1 base for J; bases not matched to a gene: 4. Findings and caveats of the study: HCRT-specific and TRIB2-specific autoreactive clonotypes appeared among same-patient CSF and blood CD4+ clonotypes.

Sequencing used immunoSEQ multiplex PCR; TCRdb keeps in-frame clones, though not all of them. The repertoire holds approximately 28,000 clones, with 70% to 85% as singletons. The source material was memory (CD45RA-) CD4+ T cells from blood. The clonotype comes from a human donor in good health. This chain links TRBV30 with TRBJ2-3; 8 positions agree with TRBD2. The CDR3 DNA reads TGTGCCTGGATTAGCGGGGTGGGCACAGATACGCAGTATTTT. Translated, it gives CAWISGVGTDTQYF. Full variable domain (missing parts from reference TRBV30 and TRBJ2-3): SQTIHQWPATLVQPVGSPLSLECTVEGTSNPNLYWYRQAAGRGLQLLFYSVGIGQISSEVPQNLSASRPQDRQFILSSKKLLLSDSGFYLCAWISGVGTDTQYFGPGTRLTVL.